This T cell receptor beta chain was profiled in a study of blood T cell repertoires in COVID-19. Turning to the study itself: Sites across the United States, Italy and Spain contributed samples from acute and convalescent COVID-19. In each case, the material was cDNA or gDNA derived from T cells, B-cell-depleted T cells, or PBMCs.

Original processing methods: Reference gene primer amplification yielded estimated nucleated cell counts. Method: immunoSEQ multiplex PCR; TCRdb's copy keeps in-frame clones and lacks some. V and J calls and clone size are as listed in that table; D and trimming were resolved from the DNA. This table has roughly 170,000 clones, more than 80% appearing once. The CDR3 loop spans 13 amino acids. V gave up 1 base and J gave up 13 bases; unmatched junction bases: 6. Germline assignment: CDR1 MNHEY and CDR2 SMNVEV (reference sequence). The receptor comes from a human donor in a cohort sampled during active COVID-19. The sample consisted of peripheral blood. The chain joins TRBV27 to TRBJ2-1; 8 positions match TRBD2. The CDR3 DNA reads as TGTGCCAGCAGTTTATACTCAGCGGGGGCTCAGTTCTTC. Protein sequence: CASSLYSAGAQFF.